The 4 T cell receptor beta chains in this list originate from one sample, sequenced in a study of cytomegalovirus exposure and HLA in healthy donors. Profiled with immunoSEQ multiplex PCR; TCRdb holds only in-frame clones, not every one. The data show over 75,000 clones, roughly 91% seen once. Sequenced: PBMCs. The receptor set was obtained from a young man in good health and CMV-seronegative.

V usage is TRBV5-4 and J usage is TRBJ1-2; no firm D call. V was pared by 3 bases and J by 4 bases, with 7 bases between. CDR3 length: 12 amino acids. Per germline, CDR1 SGHNT and CDR2 YYREEE (reference sequence). CDR3 sequence reads: CASSYDTYGYTF. The CDR3 coding sequence is TGTGCCAGCAGCTATGACACCTATGGCTACACCTTC.

The chain uses TRBV10-2 and TRBJ1-1; TRBD1 agrees at 8 bases. The CDR3 loop spans 15 amino acids. Germline loops: CDR1 WSHSY, CDR2 SAAADI. The junction had 7 bases not matched to a gene; V was cut back by 6 bases and J by 1 base. The CDR3 sequence is CASRELTGANTEAFF. The CDR3 nucleotides read TGCGCCAGCAGGGAACTGACAGGGGCGAACACTGAAGCTTTCTTT.

The chain recombines TRBV7-2 with TRBJ2-1, with D perhaps matching TRBD2 (8 bases). V dropped 9 bases and J dropped 6 bases, with 21 bases sitting between them. Germline values: CDR1 SGHTA, CDR2 FQGNSA. The CDR3 extends over 15 amino acids. CDR3 sequence (DNA): TGTGCCAGTCAGGGCCAGCGGGGGACAGTCAATGAGCAGTTCTTC. As protein: CASQGQRGTVNEQFF. The full variable domain, completed using reference TRBV7-2 and TRBJ2-1, is GAGVSQSPSNKVTEKGKDVELRCDPISGHTALYWYRQSLGQGLEFLIYFQGNSAPDKSGLPSDRFSAERTGGSVSTLTIQRTQQEDSAVYLCASQGQRGTVNEQFFGPGTRLTVL.

The chain joins TRBV18 to TRBJ2-5, with TRBD1 matching over 9 bases. Germline loops: CDR1 KGHSH, CDR2 LQKENI. This CDR3 spans 15 amino acids. V was clipped by 2 bases and J by 4 bases; unmatched bases: 5. Written as DNA, the CDR3 is TGTGCCAGCTCACCAGAACAGGGGGCGACAGAGACCCAGTACTTC. Protein product: CASSPEQGATETQYF.